The clone carrying this T cell receptor beta chain occurred once. As yet, its antigen is unknown. V was pared by 7 bases and J by 4 bases, with 11 bases between. Germline V gene sequence: CDR1 SGHNT, CDR2 YYREEE (reference sequence). The CDR3 length is 12 residues. Cells designated naive CD8 were CD45RO-negative and were positively selected for CCR7, with terminally differentiated effector memory CD45RA+ cells excluded. Healthy HIV-negative adults with no recent acute infections or vaccinations were recruited as donors. The entry originates in a study of shared clonotypes between healthy human individuals. Study-wide results and caveats: In having few donors, the study represented limited genetic and exposure-history diversity. In a few donors, around 5% of naive CD4 clonotypes appeared in common.

Researchers ran the assay at a deep level. Only in-frame clones appear in the TCRdb table, and some are missing; sequencing was by immunoSEQ multiplex PCR. In the table there are roughly 1,800,000 clones, roughly 94% of which are singletons. This TCR derives from a young man in good health. This rearrangement joins TRBV5-4 to TRBJ1-1, with TRBD1 as a possible D gene (5 bases). The material sequenced was naive CD8+ T cells sorted from blood. In DNA, the CDR3 is TGTGCCAGCTGGGGAGGGGCCACTGAAGCTTTCTTT. This translates into CASWGGATEAFF.